Listed here are 13 T cell receptor beta chains from one sample, sequenced in a study of T-cell reconstitution after alpha-beta-depleted transplantation in children. Unique molecular identifiers featured in how the TCRbeta library was prepared. TCRdb re-analysed the PCR reads in MiXCR, keeping a single row per CDR3 protein. The sample holds 150,000 to 250,000 distinct CDR3 sequences; roughly 15% are singletons and the top ten take approximately 13%. This material consisted of PBMCs from the stem cell graft donor, taken from the stem cell graft. These receptors were obtained from a human donor who donated a stem cell graft to a child with acute lymphoblastic leukemia.

This chain joins TRBV24-1 and TRBJ2-3; D is ambiguous. Looked up from germline, CDR1 is KGHDR and CDR2 is SFDVKD. The CDR3 runs 16 residues. V was shortened by 4 bases and J by 4 bases, with 17 bases between the two germline ends. The CDR3 region has the DNA TGTGCCACCAGTGAACCGGAGAGCGAGAGCCCAGATACGCAGTATTTT. It codes for CATSEPESESPDTQYF.

The chain couples TRBV29-1 to TRBJ2-3; TRBD1 matches at 7 bases. This CDR3 spans 14 amino acids. Germline lookup yields CDR1 SQVTM and CDR2 ANQGSEA. The ends lost 6 bases at V and 2 bases at J; junction bases unmatched: 8. DNA of the CDR3: TGCAGCGTACTACAGGGGTTGCACACAGATACGCAGTATTTT. It translates to CSVLQGLHTDTQYF.

This clonotype turned up a few times. The J gene is TRBJ2-5, the V gene TRBV20-1; 7 nucleotides line up with TRBD2. Germline lookup yields CDR1 DFQATT and CDR2 SNEGSKA (reference sequence). This CDR3 is 13 amino acids long. The V segment lost 1 base and the J segment 4 bases; nucleotides outside the gene matches: 3. As DNA, the CDR3 is TGCAGTGCTAGAGGACTAGCTGGAGAGACCCAGTACTTC. It codes for CSARGLAGETQYF.

This clonotype was seen ten or more times. The gene calls are TRBV10-2 and TRBJ2-5; D is possibly TRBD2 (6 bases). Trimming pared 6 bases from V and 1 base from J, leaving 9 bases between. The germline gives CDR1 WSHSY, CDR2 SAAADI. The CDR3 contains 13 residues. In DNA, the CDR3 is TGCGCCAGCAGGGCGGGGATCCAAGAGACCCAGTACTTC. Translating gives CASRAGIQETQYF.

The chain couples TRBV11-1 to TRBJ2-6; possibly TRBD2 for D (5 bases). The ends were cut back, 0 bases at V and 1 base at J, with 25 bases in the middle. This CDR3 contains 22 residues. The V gene's germline CDR1 is SGHAT and CDR2 FQDESV (reference sequence). CDR3 in DNA: TGTGCCAGCAGCTTAGCCGGTCGGTGGGAGTCTTATGGAACGTCTGGGGCCAACGTCCTGACTTTC. Its translation is CASSLAGRWESYGTSGANVLTF.

The CDR3 coding sequence is TGTGCCAGCAGTTTATTAGGCGGGAGGGGAGCAGATACGCAGTATTTT. Translated: CASSLLGGRGADTQYF. This chain joins TRBV28 and TRBJ2-3; 9 bases agree with TRBD2. The J segment lost 4 bases and the V segment lost 1 base, leaving 6 bases of the junction unmatched. Looked up from germline, CDR1 is MDHEN and CDR2 is SYDVKM. This CDR3 is 16 amino acids long.

This clonotype has at least ten counts. V and J are TRBV12-3 or TRBV12-4 and TRBJ1-6, with 7 bases matching TRBD1. V was pared by 3 bases and J by 7 bases, with 9 bases of the junction left unmatched. The CDR3 length is 16 residues. CDR3 amino acids: CASSFAGTALNSPLHF. CDR3 bases: TGTGCCAGCAGTTTTGCCGGGACAGCCCTGAATTCACCCCTCCACTTT.

This clonotype was detected many times. The rearrangement joins TRBV28 to TRBJ2-7; 9 positions agree with TRBD2. V shed 3 bases and J 7 bases; nucleotides not matched to a gene: 16. CDR1 and CDR2 from the germline V gene are MDHEN and SYDVKM. The CDR3 runs 17 residues. CDR3 amino acids: CASSFSRGTSPLWEQYF. Written as DNA, the CDR3 is TGTGCCAGCAGTTTCAGTCGGGGGACTAGCCCCCTATGGGAGCAGTACTTC. Supplemented by reference TRBV28 and TRBJ2-7, the full variable domain reads DVKVTQSSRYLVKRTGEKVFLECVQDMDHENMFWYRQDPGLGLRLIYFSYDVKMKEKGDIPEGYSVSREKKERFSLILESASTNQTSMYLCASSFSRGTSPLWEQYFGPGTRLTVT.

This clonotype appeared many times. The rearrangement links TRBV5-1 to TRBJ2-3; D possibly corresponds to TRBD1 (5 bases). The CDR3 spans 15 residues. From germline, CDR1 is SGHRS and CDR2 YFSETQ. The ends were cut back, 3 bases at V and 0 bases at J, with 11 bases in the middle. The CDR3 bases are TGCGCCAGCAGCTCCCCAGGGTCTAGCACAGATACGCAGTATTTT. It encodes CASSSPGSSTDTQYF.

This clonotype was seen many times. The rearrangement joins TRBV15 to TRBJ2-7, with TRBD1 identical over 7 bases. J was trimmed by 2 bases and V by 1 base; bases with no gene match: 5. Germline assignment: CDR1 LNHNV and CDR2 YYDKDF (reference sequence). The CDR3 is made up of 15 amino acids. CDR3 sequence: CATSRGTGAAYEQYF. CDR3 bases: TGTGCCACCAGCAGAGGAACAGGGGCCGCCTACGAGCAGTACTTC.

The chain uses TRBV25-1 and TRBJ2-3; 10 bases map to TRBD2. The CDR3 has 15 amino acids. The ends lost 3 bases at V and 5 bases at J; junction bases unmatched: 5. The germline V gene encodes CDR1 MGHDK and CDR2 SYGVNS. This CDR3 reads CASSEPAGGGDTQYF. CDR3 DNA sequence: TGTGCCAGCAGTGAGCCAGCGGGAGGGGGAGATACGCAGTATTTT.

This clonotype was seen only a few times. This chain connects TRBV11-2 to TRBJ2-7, with TRBD2 matching over 10 bases. This CDR3 has 18 amino acids. J gave up 6 bases and V 3 bases, and 17 bases lay outside the gene matches. In germline, CDR1 is SGHAT, CDR2 FQNNGV. The DNA for the CDR3 is TGTGCCAGCAGCTTTGAACGGCGACTAGCGGGTAACCAAGGCGAGCAGTACTTC. Protein product: CASSFERRLAGNQGEQYF.

This clonotype was picked up many times. DNA of the CDR3: TGTGCCAGCACCCCTAGAAGGACTAGCGGCAACTCCTACGAGCAGTACTTC. It is translated as CASTPRRTSGNSYEQYF. This chain links TRBV6-1 with TRBJ2-7; 10 bases match TRBD2. CDR1 and CDR2 from the germline V gene are MNHNS and SASEGT. The length of the CDR3 is 17 residues. V trimming: 7 bases; J trimming: 0 bases; junction bases outside the gene matches: 12.